What follows describes a single T cell receptor (beta chain). Its antigen is as yet unknown. The data were obtained in a study of CD8 T cells in ankylosing spondylitis. Study results and limitations: Matched synovial fluid from ankylosing spondylitis patients was reported to be enriched for disease-linked clones. The disease-linked clones had a CD8+ phenotype and low blood frequencies.

In making TCR beta libraries, quantitative 5'-RACE with molecular barcodes was used. TCRdb reanalysed the 5' RACE reads using MiXCR and keeps one entry per CDR3 protein. Of about 39,000 distinct CDR3 sequences listed, over 9% are singletons. The CDR3 runs to 13 residues. The germline V and J ends were trimmed by 3 bases and 7 bases, with 13 bases remaining between them. Germline CDR1 reads DFQATT; CDR2 reads SNEGSKA (reference sequence). This clonotype originated in a male donor with ankylosing spondylitis or in good health (not recorded which). The sample was blood, either unsorted or a sorted T cell fraction (not recorded which). The gene calls are TRBV20-1 and TRBJ2-4; perhaps TRBD2 as D (5 bases). The CDR3 DNA reads as TGCAGTGCTAGGAAAGTAGGGAGCAACATTCAGTACTTC. Translated, it gives CSARKVGSNIQYF.